This entry describes one T cell receptor beta chain. Antigen unknown. 13 Jbeta primers and 60 Vbeta primers were used for the PCR. Using immunoSEQ multiplex PCR, the repertoire was profiled, and TCRdb retains in-frame clones only, with some absent. The sample has 98,000 or so clones, around 9.1% seen once; the top ten hold less than 6%. The data derive from a study of cytomegalovirus exposure and HLA in healthy donors. Study-level points and caveats: TCR beta chain V- and J-gene trimming was linked, in a later analysis, to a missense variant in DCLRE1C.

Donors in the study were healthy people who gave bone marrow. The CDR3 covers 15 residues. From germline, CDR1 is SGHNT and CDR2 YENEEA. V was pared by 5 bases and J by 6 bases, with 11 bases of the junction left unmatched. The clonotype comes from a man aged 35 to 55 in good health and CMV-seropositive. This chain connects TRBV11-3 to TRBJ1-1; 8 bases match TRBD1. The specimen was PBMCs. The CDR3 is CASSPRQGPLAEAFF. CDR3 sequence (DNA): TGTGCCAGCAGCCCCCGACAGGGGCCACTAGCTGAAGCTTTCTTT.